The 31 T cell receptor beta chains listed next were all sequenced from one sample in a study of cytomegalovirus exposure and HLA in healthy donors. TCRdb keeps only in-frame clones here, not all; method: immunoSEQ multiplex PCR. The sample consists of over 200,000 clones, around 88% of them appearing once. The sequenced sample consisted of PBMCs. Source of these receptors: a woman aged 18-29 years in good health and CMV-seronegative.

The V call is TRBV14, the J call TRBJ1-1; no clear D. The V gene's germline CDR1 is SGHDN and CDR2 FVKESK. CDR3 length: 14 residues. Trimming left V 5 bases short and J 5 bases short, with 15 bases between. Written as DNA, the CDR3 is TGTGCCAGCAGCGCTCAGGATCGGGGAACTGAAGCTTTCTTT. Translation: CASSAQDRGTEAFF.

In DNA, the CDR3 is TGTGCCAGCAGTCTCGACGGGGGGAAAGTAGCTTTCTTT. It specifies CASSLDGGKVAFF. The rearrangement links TRBV6-5 to TRBJ1-1, with a tentative D call TRBD1 (5 bases). Germline-derived CDR1 and CDR2 are MNHEY and SVGAGI. Trimming pared 5 bases from V and 10 bases from J, leaving 17 bases between. This CDR3 has 13 amino acids.

The rearrangement links TRBV5-8 to TRBJ1-2; weak D call: TRBD1 (5 bases). In germline, CDR1 is SGHTS, CDR2 YDEGEE. The CDR3 loop spans 16 amino acids. V dropped 2 bases and J dropped 1 base, with 15 bases sitting between them. The CDR3 DNA reads TGTGCCAGCAGCTTTCGCTCAGGGCCTATTAACTATGGCTACACCTTC. Translating gives CASSFRSGPINYGYTF.

This chain joins TRBV15 and TRBJ2-1; the match to TRBD1 covers 8 bases. The CDR3 runs to 15 residues. V lost 0 bases and J lost 4; bases outside the gene matches: 2. Germline CDR1 is LNHNV and CDR2 is YYDKDF (reference sequence). The CDR3 region is CATSRDRGPYNEQFF. In DNA form, the CDR3 reads TGTGCCACCAGCAGAGACAGGGGGCCGTACAATGAGCAGTTCTTC.

V gene TRBV5-4 combines with J gene TRBJ2-1, with TRBD2 matching over 8 bases. J lost 9 bases, V lost 4 bases, and 9 bases had no gene match. Germline loops: CDR1 SGHNT, CDR2 YYREEE (reference sequence). The length of the CDR3 is 14 residues. The CDR3 DNA reads as TGTGCCAGCAGCCTAAGCGGGAGTGCTCGTGAGCAGTTCTTC. It is translated as CASSLSGSAREQFF.

The rearrangement joins TRBV7-6 to TRBJ2-1, with 13 bases fitting TRBD2. CDR3 size: 20 residues. The V gene's germline CDR1 is SGHVS and CDR2 FNYEAQ. Losses at the gene ends were 2 bases for V and 6 bases for J; bases not matched to a gene: 16. The CDR3 region has the DNA TGTGCCAGCAGCTTATACTCCGGGACTAGCGGGGTCTGGATGGGCAATGAGCAGTTCTTC. Encoded protein: CASSLYSGTSGVWMGNEQFF. The full variable domain, completed using reference TRBV7-6 and TRBJ2-1, is GAGVSQSPRYKVTKRGQDVALRCDPISGHVSLYWYRQALGQGPEFLTYFNYEAQQDKSGLPNDRFSAERPEGSISTLTIQRTEQRDSAMYRCASSLYSGTSGVWMGNEQFFGPGTRLTVL.

V usage is TRBV6-5 and J usage is TRBJ2-1, with D possibly matching TRBD2 (5 bases). V lost 4 bases and J 9 bases, leaving 10 bases between the germline ends. This CDR3 spans 12 amino acids. Germline assignment: CDR1 MNHEY and CDR2 SVGAGI. This CDR3 is CASSFEGSEQFF. CDR3 coding DNA: TGTGCCAGCAGTTTTGAGGGCAGTGAGCAGTTCTTC.

The CDR3 coding sequence is TGTGCCAGCAGCTTAGGACAGGGCACAGATACGCAGTATTTT. It encodes CASSLGQGTDTQYF. This chain joins TRBV11-3 and TRBJ2-3; a possible D gene is TRBD1 (6 bases). The germline V gene encodes CDR1 SGHNT and CDR2 YENEEA. Between the trimmed V and J ends, which lost 1 base and 1 base, there was a span of 6 bases. The CDR3 covers 14 residues.

This clone came up a few times. The V call is TRBV18, the J call TRBJ1-1; 12 nucleotides line up with TRBD1. Germline lookup yields CDR1 KGHSH and CDR2 LQKENI. V was pared by 5 bases and J by 10 bases, with 5 bases of the junction left unmatched. The CDR3 is 13 amino acids. The CDR3 region has the DNA TGTGCCAGCTCATTGGGACAGGGGGCCGGAGCTTTCTTT. Encoded protein: CASSLGQGAGAFF.

The rearrangement uses TRBV6-5 and TRBJ1-5, with a possible D match to TRBD1 (6 bases). V was pared by 5 bases and J by 4 bases, with 15 bases between. The CDR3 is 15 residues long. The V gene's germline CDR1 is MNHEY and CDR2 SVGAGI. CDR3 amino acids: CASSASGVRNQPQHF. The CDR3, as DNA: TGTGCCAGCAGTGCATCAGGGGTACGGAATCAGCCCCAGCATTTT.

The chain couples TRBV9 to TRBJ2-1, with a possible D match to TRBD2 (5 bases). This CDR3 region has 13 residues. Germline V gene data show CDR1 as SGDLS and CDR2 as YYNGEE. V gave up 5 bases and J gave up 6 bases, with 12 bases separating them. CDR3 residues: CASRGRDSNEQFF. CDR3 nucleotides: TGTGCCAGCAGGGGTCGGGATTCCAATGAGCAGTTCTTC.

The table lists this clone with a few counts. The gene calls are TRBV11-1 and TRBJ1-5; 7 bases are a match to TRBD1. V shed 5 bases and J 3 bases; nucleotides not matched to a gene: 10. Germline V gene sequence: CDR1 SGHAT, CDR2 FQDESV (reference sequence). This CDR3 is 16 amino acids long. The CDR3 region is CASSRPGQTYNQPQHF. The CDR3, as DNA: TGTGCCAGCAGCAGACCGGGACAGACATACAATCAGCCCCAGCATTTT.

V gene TRBV2 combines with J gene TRBJ2-1, with D perhaps TRBD1 (6 bases). This CDR3 contains 20 residues. Germline values: CDR1 SNHLY, CDR2 FYNNEI. Trimming removed 8 bases at V and 0 bases at J, with 29 bases between. The CDR3 nucleotides read TGTGCCAGCCCCGGAACAGGGAACTTGGTTCGGGCCGGCTCCTACAATGAGCAGTTCTTC. Translation gives CASPGTGNLVRAGSYNEQFF.

The V call is TRBV15, the J call TRBJ2-3, with D tentatively TRBD2 (7 bases). CDR1 is LNHNV and CDR2 is YYDKDF in the germline V gene (reference sequence). V dropped 5 bases and J dropped 3 bases, with 15 bases sitting between them. This CDR3 has 15 residues. In nucleotides, the CDR3 is TGTGCCACCAGCCGACAGGCCGGGGGGACAGATACGCAGTATTTT. Protein product: CATSRQAGGTDTQYF.

The chain links TRBV28 to TRBJ2-2; perhaps TRBD2 as D (5 bases). Trimming stripped 6 bases from V and 7 bases from J, with 15 bases between. The CDR3 loop spans 14 amino acids. Germline CDR1 and CDR2: MDHEN and SYDVKM. CDR3 loop: CASSPYEGHGELFF. DNA for the CDR3: TGTGCCAGCAGCCCTTATGAGGGCCACGGGGAGCTGTTTTTT.

This chain links TRBV20-1 with TRBJ2-7, with a possible D match to TRBD1 (5 bases). From germline, CDR1 is DFQATT and CDR2 SNEGSKA (reference sequence). Trimming removed 0 bases at V and 6 bases at J, with 6 bases between. This CDR3 has 11 amino acids. CDR3 sequence (DNA): TGCAGTGCTAGAGACAGGGTCGAGCAGTACTTC. Translating it yields CSARDRVEQYF.

This chain joins TRBV28 and TRBJ1-5; perhaps TRBD1 as D (5 bases). CDR1 and CDR2 from the germline V gene are MDHEN and SYDVKM. V lost 2 bases, J lost 5 bases, and 19 bases lay in between. The CDR3 has 17 amino acids. The CDR3 DNA reads as TGTGCCAGCAGTTTAAACCCCTTGGGACTCCAGGATCAGCCCCAGCATTTT. Translated, it gives CASSLNPLGLQDQPQHF.

This chain links TRBV28 with TRBJ1-4, with D unclear. Germline-derived CDR1 and CDR2 are MDHEN and SYDVKM. This CDR3 has 15 amino acids. V lost 5 bases to trimming and J lost 7 bases, with 17 bases between them. The CDR3 protein is CASSPAAGKGEKLFF. The DNA of the CDR3 is TGTGCCAGCAGTCCCGCCGCGGGTAAAGGTGAAAAACTGTTTTTT.

The V gene is TRBV27, the J gene TRBJ1-1; D ambiguous. Germline V gives CDR1 MNHEY, CDR2 SMNVEV (reference sequence). The CDR3 loop spans 13 amino acids. Trimming left V 6 bases short and J 3 bases short, with 11 bases between. In DNA, the CDR3 is TGTGCCAGCAGCTCCGTGAGGGACACTGAAGCTTTCTTT. Protein sequence: CASSSVRDTEAFF.

The chain is built from TRBV15 and TRBJ2-2, with D maybe TRBD1 (7 bases). CDR3 length: 18 amino acids. Trimming pared 1 base from V and 4 bases from J, leaving 19 bases between. The germline V gene has CDR1 LNHNV and CDR2 YYDKDF (reference sequence). The CDR3 is CATSRANLRQGGTGELFF. Written as DNA, the CDR3 is TGTGCCACCAGCAGAGCTAATTTGCGTCAGGGGGGCACCGGGGAGCTGTTTTTT.

This chain connects TRBV6-5 to TRBJ2-1; maybe TRBD2 (5 bases). Germline assignment: CDR1 MNHEY and CDR2 SVGAGI. V was pared by 2 bases and J by 11 bases, with 16 bases between. This CDR3 spans 14 amino acids. The CDR3 region has the DNA TGTGCCAGCAGTTACCGTCCCCGTAGCGAACAGCAGTTCTTC. Residues: CASSYRPRSEQQFF.

CDR3 nucleotide sequence: TGTGCCAGCAGTGAAGCCATAGGGGGCACAGATACGCAGTATTTT. Residues: CASSEAIGGTDTQYF. The chain links TRBV6-1 to TRBJ2-3, with D possibly being TRBD1 (5 bases). Germline values: CDR1 MNHNS, CDR2 SASEGT. Trimming stripped 0 bases from V and 1 base from J, with 8 bases between. This CDR3 has 15 amino acids.

This chain joins TRBV5-6 and TRBJ1-1, with D possibly TRBD1 on 6 matching bases. V lost 0 bases and J lost 9, with 15 bases in between. The length of the CDR3 is 14 residues. Germline CDR1 is SGHDT and CDR2 is YYEEEE. This chain's CDR3 is CASSLVPGDTQAFF. CDR3 bases: TGTGCCAGCAGCTTGGTCCCAGGGGACACACAAGCTTTCTTT.

The rearrangement uses TRBV14 and TRBJ1-2, with D hard to call. The germline V gene has CDR1 SGHDN and CDR2 FVKESK. V lost 1 base and J lost 8, with 11 bases in between. The CDR3 has 13 residues. CDR3 nucleotides: TGTGCCAGCAGCCAAGTGGGCCCAGAAGGCTACACCTTC. It specifies CASSQVGPEGYTF.

The chain recombines TRBV19 with TRBJ2-5, with a weak D call TRBD1 (5 bases). Trimming cost V 4 bases and J 1 base, with 16 bases left between them. CDR1 LNHDA and CDR2 SQIVND come from the germline V gene (reference sequence). The CDR3 contains 16 residues. DNA for the CDR3: TGTGCCAGTAGTAACCCCAGGGTTCATGGCCAAGAGACCCAGTACTTC. Amino acids: CASSNPRVHGQETQYF.

CDR3 sequence reads: CASGLLAGETQYF. CDR3 bases: TGTGCCAGCGGTCTGCTAGCCGGGGAGACCCAGTACTTC. This chain uses TRBV28 with TRBJ2-5; possible D gene TRBD2, 5 bases. The ends were cut back, 8 bases at V and 5 bases at J, with 15 bases in the middle. Germline CDR1 and CDR2: MDHEN and SYDVKM. This CDR3 is built from 13 residues. The entire variable domain, with the rest obtained from reference TRBV28 and TRBJ2-5, is as follows: DVKVTQSSRYLVKRTGEKVFLECVQDMDHENMFWYRQDPGLGLRLIYFSYDVKMKEKGDIPEGYSVSREKKERFSLILESASTNQTSMYLCASGLLAGETQYFGPGTRLLVL.

The rearrangement joins TRBV5-1 to TRBJ2-6, with 8 bases that match TRBD1. Germline V gene lookup returns CDR1 SGHRS and CDR2 YFSETQ. The CDR3 contains 15 residues. V trimming: 2 bases; J trimming: 6 bases; junction bases outside the gene matches: 4. DNA for the CDR3: TGCGCCAGCAGCTTACAGGGGGGAGAGGCCAACGTCCTGACTTTC. Translating gives CASSLQGGEANVLTF.

This chain joins TRBV28 and TRBJ2-3; 9 positions agree with TRBD2. V lost 5 bases and J lost 1; bases outside the gene matches: 10. This CDR3 spans 17 amino acids. Germline V gene lookup returns CDR1 MDHEN and CDR2 SYDVKM. DNA for the CDR3: TGTGCCAGCAGTCGGCTAGCGAGGACTAGCGGCACAGATACGCAGTATTTT. Protein sequence: CASSRLARTSGTDTQYF.

This chain links TRBV7-9 with TRBJ2-5, with TRBD1 matching 12 bases. Losses at the gene ends were 4 bases for V and 4 bases for J; bases not matched to a gene: 7. CDR3 size: 16 residues. Germline V gene data show CDR1 as SEHNR and CDR2 as FQNEAQ (reference sequence). CDR3 sequence: CASSSPLGQGAETQYF. The CDR3, as DNA: TGTGCCAGCAGCTCGCCTTTGGGACAGGGGGCAGAGACCCAGTACTTC. The variable domain in full, with the rest retrieved from reference TRBV7-9 and TRBJ2-5, is DTGVSQNPRHKITKRGQNVTFRCDPISEHNRLYWYRQTLGQGPEFLTYFQNEAQLEKSRLLSDRFSAERPKGSFSTLEIQRTEQGDSAMYLCASSSPLGQGAETQYFGPGTRLLVL.

V is TRBV18 and J is TRBJ1-1; unclear D gene. The length of the CDR3 is 13 residues. CDR1 and CDR2 from the germline V gene are KGHSH and LQKENI. V lost 3 bases and J 1 base, leaving 6 bases between the germline ends. The CDR3 here is CASSPTRNTEAFF. CDR3 DNA: TGTGCCAGCTCACCCACTAGGAACACTGAAGCTTTCTTT.

The chain uses TRBV2 and TRBJ2-3, with a weak D call TRBD1 (6 bases). V lost 6 bases and J lost 0, with 13 bases in between. The CDR3 is 15 amino acids. The germline V gene has CDR1 SNHLY and CDR2 FYNNEI. CDR3 sequence (DNA): TGTGCCAGCAGCCTTGACAGGCCTAGCACAGATACGCAGTATTTT. This codes for CASSLDRPSTDTQYF.